What follows are 10 T cell receptor beta chains derived from one specimen sequenced in a study of blood T cell repertoires in COVID-19. The method was immunoSEQ multiplex PCR; TCRdb's version includes in-frame clones alone and lacks a portion of them. Here the sample spans 150,000 or so clones, 90% being singletons. The sequenced sample was peripheral blood. Receptor source: a man aged 55 to 69 with active or convalescent COVID-19.

CDR3 DNA sequence: TGTGCCAGCAGCCCGGATGCGGGACCCGTGAGGCTGTTTTTT. Encoded protein: CASSPDAGPVRLFF. The rearrangement links TRBV7-9 to TRBJ2-2, with a tentative D call TRBD2 (6 bases). Germline V gives CDR1 SEHNR, CDR2 FQNEAQ (reference sequence). V was clipped by 5 bases and J by 13 bases, with 20 bases between them. This CDR3 spans 14 amino acids.

This chain connects TRBV20-1 to TRBJ2-7, with D maybe TRBD2 (7 bases). V gave up 3 bases and J gave up 1 base, with 19 bases separating them. Germline V gives CDR1 DFQATT, CDR2 SNEGSKA (reference sequence). The CDR3 loop spans 16 amino acids. This CDR3 reads CSASWRMRGTSYEQYF. The CDR3 nucleotides read TGCAGTGCTAGTTGGCGTATGCGGGGGACATCCTACGAGCAGTACTTC.

This sequence joins TRBV5-5 and TRBJ2-1; 8 nucleotides agree with TRBD1. CDR3 length: 15 residues. V lost 0 bases and J lost 6; bases outside the gene matches: 5. Germline CDR1 and CDR2: SGHKS and YYEKEE (reference sequence). CDR3 coding DNA: TGTGCCAGCAGCTTGGACGAGGACAGGGTCAATGAGCAGTTCTTC. It encodes CASSLDEDRVNEQFF. The entire variable domain, with the rest obtained from reference TRBV5-5 and TRBJ2-1, is as follows: DAGVTQSPTHLIKTRGQQVTLRCSPISGHKSVSWYQQVLGQGPQFIFQYYEKEERGRGNFPDRFSARQFPNYSSELNVNALLLGDSALYLCASSLDEDRVNEQFFGPGTRLTVL.

The chain has TRBV27 and TRBJ2-7; tentatively, D is TRBD1 (5 bases). The V and J ends lost 3 bases and 1 base respectively, with 16 bases between them. The CDR3 loop spans 16 amino acids. The germline V gene has CDR1 MNHEY and CDR2 SMNVEV (reference sequence). CDR3 nucleotides: TGTGCCAGCAGTTTTGCGACAAGGGGCCCGTCCTACGAGCAGTACTTC. Protein product: CASSFATRGPSYEQYF.

V and J are TRBV6-5 and TRBJ2-7; weak D call: TRBD1 (5 bases). Germline loops: CDR1 MNHEY, CDR2 SVGAGI. CDR3 length: 15 residues. The germline V and J ends were trimmed by 7 bases and 0 bases, with 16 bases remaining between them. Here the CDR3 reads CASNPDSPSSYEQYF. The CDR3 DNA follows: TGTGCCAGCAACCCAGACAGCCCGAGCTCCTACGAGCAGTACTTC.

The chain recombines TRBV19 with TRBJ2-7, with TRBD2 identical over 7 bases. Losses at the gene ends were 5 bases for V and 3 bases for J; bases not matched to a gene: 10. The CDR3 contains 15 residues. Germline V gene data show CDR1 as LNHDA and CDR2 as SQIVND (reference sequence). CDR3 protein: CASSPTTSEDYEQYF. CDR3 bases: TGTGCCAGTAGTCCAACAACTAGCGAGGACTACGAGCAGTACTTC.

The rearrangement links TRBV5-8 to TRBJ1-4; 11 nucleotides agree with TRBD1. This CDR3 comprises 15 residues. Germline V CDR1 and CDR2: SGHTS, YDEGEE. Trimming cost V 0 bases and J 8 bases; bases outside gene matches: 3. CDR3 in DNA: TGTGCCAGCAGCTTGGGGACAGGGGGCGTCGAAAAACTGTTTTTT. This sequence encodes CASSLGTGGVEKLFF.

This chain uses TRBV24-1 with TRBJ2-1; D gene unclear. The ends were cut back, 6 bases at V and 6 bases at J, with 14 bases in the middle. CDR3 size: 14 residues. CDR1 is KGHDR and CDR2 is SFDVKD in the germline V gene. Here the CDR3 DNA reads TGTGCCACCAGTTCAACAGAATATGCCAATGAGCAGTTCTTC. Translated: CATSSTEYANEQFF.

This clone showed up just once. This chain joins TRBV6-6 and TRBJ2-7; 8 nucleotides line up with TRBD1. The length of the CDR3 is 15 residues. Unmatched junction bases numbered 4, after V lost 2 bases and J lost 1 base. Germline V gene sequence: CDR1 MNHNY, CDR2 SVGAGI (reference sequence). CDR3 bases: TGTGCCAGCAGTTACCCACGACAGGGGTCCTACGAGCAGTACTTC. This translates into CASSYPRQGSYEQYF.

The CDR3, as DNA: TGTGCCAGCAGCCCAACCCGACAGGGAACCTACGAGCAGTACTTC. Translation gives CASSPTRQGTYEQYF. The V call is TRBV7-9, the J call TRBJ2-7, with 7 bases aligning to TRBD1. Losses at the gene ends were 5 bases for V and 2 bases for J; bases not matched to a gene: 9. Germline CDR1 is SEHNR and CDR2 is FQNEAQ (reference sequence). The CDR3 is made up of 15 amino acids. The full variable domain, with the rest looked up from reference TRBV7-9 and TRBJ2-7, is DTGVSQNPRHKITKRGQNVTFRCDPISEHNRLYWYRQTLGQGPEFLTYFQNEAQLEKSRLLSDRFSAERPKGSFSTLEIQRTEQGDSAMYLCASSPTRQGTYEQYFGPGTRLTVT.